Listed here is a single TCR beta chain. The antigen is unknown. Profiling relied on immunoSEQ multiplex PCR, and the TCRdb table lists in-frame clones only, not all of them. The table includes about 15,000 clones, over 90% detected once. Unmatched junction bases numbered 5, after V lost 8 bases and J lost 5 bases. The length of the CDR3 is 14 residues. Germline V gives CDR1 SNHLY, CDR2 FYNNEI. The sample comes from a study of STAT3 mutations in large granular lymphocyte leukemia. Study-level findings and limits: In T-cell large granular lymphocyte leukemia, about half of patients showed multiple immunodominant subclonotypes.

This rearrangement joins TRBV2 to TRBJ2-2; 10 positions match TRBD2. The sample consisted of peripheral blood mononuclear cells. This sequence originates from a woman between 50 and 59 years old with T-cell large granular lymphocyte leukemia. Some clones in this sample may be carry-over from other donors' samples. Here the CDR3 DNA reads TGTGCCAGCCAGGGACTAGCGACTACCGGGGAGCTGTTTTTT. Encoded protein: CASQGLATTGELFF.